This TCR beta chain was identified in a study of CD8+ T cells in alopecia areata. About the study: Treated patients received oral tofacitinib, 5 to 10 mg twice daily. Tofacitinib therapy lasting 6 to 18 months was followed by 6 months off drug.

Extracted from the samples, RNA was reverse transcribed into cDNA to serve as the sequencing template. Sequenced by immunoSEQ multiplex PCR; TCRdb stores in-frame clones only, minus some. The profile shows 150,000 to 200,000 clones, about 67% of them singletons. The germline V gene encodes CDR1 SEHNR and CDR2 FQNEAQ (reference sequence). V was cut by 4 bases and J by 2 bases, with 1 base left in between. This CDR3 comprises 11 residues. Lesional scalp punch biopsies and peripheral blood were collected from alopecia areata patients. Sorting from PBMCs produced CD4+ and CD8+ T cells. The rearrangement joins TRBV7-9 to TRBJ2-3, with D unclear. The clonotype originates from a human donor with alopecia areata. Sequencing was performed on CD8+ T cells sorted from blood, taken at week 0. Here the CDR3 DNA reads TGTGCCAGCAGCTACACAGATACGCAGTATTTT. It encodes CASSYTDTQYF.